This record covers a single T cell receptor (beta chain). Libraries were prepared by immunoSEQ multiplex PCR; TCRdb keeps only in-frame clonotypes and omits some of them. The sample comprises 140,000 to 150,000 clones, roughly 84% of which are singletons, and less than 9% rests with the top ten. CDR1 is MDHEN, CDR2 SYDVKM, per germline. The CDR3 runs to 16 residues. Trimming pared 3 bases from V and 3 bases from J, leaving 16 bases between. This sample is part of a study of blood T cell repertoires in COVID-19. Sequenced sample: peripheral blood. This sequence joins TRBV28 and TRBJ2-3, with D possibly matching TRBD2 (6 bases). The clonotype was recovered from a man aged 25-45 years with COVID-19, enrolled during active disease. This CDR3 reads CASSLRGGARTDTQYF. CDR3 bases: TGTGCCAGCAGTTTGAGGGGCGGGGCGAGGACAGATACGCAGTATTTT. Full variable domain (remainder filled in from reference TRBV28 and TRBJ2-3): DVKVTQSSRYLVKRTGEKVFLECVQDMDHENMFWYRQDPGLGLRLIYFSYDVKMKEKGDIPEGYSVSREKKERFSLILESASTNQTSMYLCASSLRGGARTDTQYFGPGTRLTVL.